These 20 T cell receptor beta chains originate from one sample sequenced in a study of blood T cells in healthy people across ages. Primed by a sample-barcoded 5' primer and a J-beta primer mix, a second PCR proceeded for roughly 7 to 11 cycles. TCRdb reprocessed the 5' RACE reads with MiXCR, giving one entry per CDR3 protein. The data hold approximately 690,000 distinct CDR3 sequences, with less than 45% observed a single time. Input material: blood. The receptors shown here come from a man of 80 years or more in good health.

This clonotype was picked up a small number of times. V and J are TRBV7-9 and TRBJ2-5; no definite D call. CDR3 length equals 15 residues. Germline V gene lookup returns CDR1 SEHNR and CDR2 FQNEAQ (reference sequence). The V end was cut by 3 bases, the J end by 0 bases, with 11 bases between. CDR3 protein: CASSFPLIDQETQYF. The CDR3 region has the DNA TGTGCCAGCAGCTTTCCCCTTATTGACCAAGAGACCCAGTACTTC.

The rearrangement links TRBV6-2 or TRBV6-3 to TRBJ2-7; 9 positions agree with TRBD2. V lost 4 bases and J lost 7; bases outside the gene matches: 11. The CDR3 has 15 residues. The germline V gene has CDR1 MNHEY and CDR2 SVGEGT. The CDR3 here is CASSSYSGSGNEQYF. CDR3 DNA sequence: TGTGCCAGCAGTTCCTATAGCGGGAGCGGCAATGAGCAGTACTTC.

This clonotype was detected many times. CDR3 region: CSASVSRGASYNEQFF. CDR3 nucleotides: TGCAGTGCTAGCGTATCGAGGGGGGCCTCCTACAATGAGCAGTTCTTC. J is TRBJ2-1 and V is TRBV20-1, with D possibly called TRBD1 or TRBD2 (6 bases each). V was clipped by 3 bases and J by 0 bases, with 15 bases between them. This CDR3 contains 16 residues. Germline V gene sequence: CDR1 DFQATT, CDR2 SNEGSKA (reference sequence).

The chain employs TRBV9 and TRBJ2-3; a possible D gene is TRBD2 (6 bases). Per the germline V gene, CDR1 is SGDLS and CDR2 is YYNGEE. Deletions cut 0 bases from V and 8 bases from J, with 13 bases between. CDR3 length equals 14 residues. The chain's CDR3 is CASSVADYPGTQYF. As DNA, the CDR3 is TGTGCCAGCAGCGTAGCGGACTACCCGGGTACGCAGTATTTT.

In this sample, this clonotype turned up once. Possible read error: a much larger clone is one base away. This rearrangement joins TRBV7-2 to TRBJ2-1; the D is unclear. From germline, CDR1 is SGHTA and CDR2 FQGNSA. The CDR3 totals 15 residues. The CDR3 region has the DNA TGTGCCAGCAGCGCCACACCAGGCCCCTACAATGAGCAGCTCTTC. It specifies CASSATPGPYNEQLF.

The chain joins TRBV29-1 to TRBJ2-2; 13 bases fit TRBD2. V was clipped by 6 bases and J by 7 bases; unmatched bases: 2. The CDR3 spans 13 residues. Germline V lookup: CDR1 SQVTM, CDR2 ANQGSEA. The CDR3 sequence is CSVGTSGVGELFF. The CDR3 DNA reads TGCAGCGTCGGGACTAGCGGGGTCGGGGAGCTGTTTTTT.

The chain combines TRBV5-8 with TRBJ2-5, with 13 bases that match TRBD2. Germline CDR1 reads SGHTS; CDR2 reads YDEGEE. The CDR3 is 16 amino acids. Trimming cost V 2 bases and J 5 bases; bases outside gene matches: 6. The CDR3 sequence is CASSFTGTSGAETQYF. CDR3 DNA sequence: TGTGCCAGCAGCTTCACCGGGACTAGCGGGGCGGAGACCCAGTACTTC.

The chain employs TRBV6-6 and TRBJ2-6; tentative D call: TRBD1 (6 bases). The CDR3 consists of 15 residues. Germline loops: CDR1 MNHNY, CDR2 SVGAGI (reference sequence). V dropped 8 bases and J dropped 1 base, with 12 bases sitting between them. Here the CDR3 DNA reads TGTGCCAGCGAGGCAGGGGTGTCTGGGGCCAACGTCCTGACTTTC. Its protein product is CASEAGVSGANVLTF.

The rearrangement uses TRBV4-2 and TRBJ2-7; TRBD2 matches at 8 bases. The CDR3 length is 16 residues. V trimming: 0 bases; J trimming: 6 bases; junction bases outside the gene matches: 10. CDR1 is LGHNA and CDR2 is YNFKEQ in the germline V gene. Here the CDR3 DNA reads TGTGCCAGCAGCCAAGAGGCGGGGGGCGCCGGGGCCGAGCAGTACTTC. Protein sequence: CASSQEAGGAGAEQYF.

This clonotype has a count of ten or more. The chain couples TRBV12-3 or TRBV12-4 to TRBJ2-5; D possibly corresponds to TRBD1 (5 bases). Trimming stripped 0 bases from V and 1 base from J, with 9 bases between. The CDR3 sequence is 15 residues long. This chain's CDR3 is CASSLAAGIQETQYF. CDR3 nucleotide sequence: TGTGCCAGCAGTTTAGCGGCAGGGATCCAAGAGACCCAGTACTTC.

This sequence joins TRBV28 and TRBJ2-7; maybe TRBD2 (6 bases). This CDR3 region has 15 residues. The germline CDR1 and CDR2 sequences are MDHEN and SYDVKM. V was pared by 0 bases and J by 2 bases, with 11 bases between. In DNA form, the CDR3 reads TGTGCCAGCAGTTTATGGGGGGGAGGCGCCTACGAGCAGTACTTC. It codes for CASSLWGGGAYEQYF.

This CDR3 is CSAIGTSGGNNEQFF. The CDR3 DNA reads TGCAGTGCAATTGGGACTAGCGGGGGGAACAATGAGCAGTTCTTC. The chain has TRBV20-1 and TRBJ2-1; 15 positions match TRBD2. From germline, CDR1 is DFQATT and CDR2 SNEGSKA (reference sequence). There are 15 residues in the CDR3. V lost 6 bases, J lost 5 bases, and 5 bases stayed unmatched.

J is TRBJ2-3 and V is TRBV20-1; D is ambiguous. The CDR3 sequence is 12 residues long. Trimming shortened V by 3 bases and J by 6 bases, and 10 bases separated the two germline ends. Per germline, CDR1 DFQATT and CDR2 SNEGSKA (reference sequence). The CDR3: CSASRTTDTQYF. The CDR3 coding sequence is TGCAGTGCTAGTAGGACGACCGATACGCAGTATTTT.

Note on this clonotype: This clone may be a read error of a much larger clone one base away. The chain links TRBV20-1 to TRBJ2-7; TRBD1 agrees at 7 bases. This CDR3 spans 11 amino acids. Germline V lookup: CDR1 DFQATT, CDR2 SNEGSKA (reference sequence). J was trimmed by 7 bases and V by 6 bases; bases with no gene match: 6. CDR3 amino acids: CSAVDRREQYF. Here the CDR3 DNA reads TGCAGTGCGGTGGACAGGAGAGAGCAGTACTTC.

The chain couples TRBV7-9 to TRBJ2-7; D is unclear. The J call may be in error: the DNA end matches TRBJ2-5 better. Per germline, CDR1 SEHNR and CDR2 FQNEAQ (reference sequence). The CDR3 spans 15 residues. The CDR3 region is CASSFHGVDGETQYF. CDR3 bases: TGTGCCAGCAGCTTCCACGGAGTCGACGGGGAGACCCAGTACTTC.

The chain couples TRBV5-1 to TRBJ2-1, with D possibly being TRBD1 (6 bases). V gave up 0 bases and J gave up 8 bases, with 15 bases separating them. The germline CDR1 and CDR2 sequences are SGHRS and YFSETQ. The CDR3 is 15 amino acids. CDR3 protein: CASSLEGHPVDEQFF. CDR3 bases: TGCGCCAGCAGCTTGGAGGGACACCCCGTCGATGAGCAGTTCTTC.

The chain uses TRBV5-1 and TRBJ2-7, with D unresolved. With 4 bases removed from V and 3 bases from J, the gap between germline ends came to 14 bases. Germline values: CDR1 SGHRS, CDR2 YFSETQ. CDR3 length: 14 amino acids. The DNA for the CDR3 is TGCGCCAGCAGCCCCGACTCGCCTAGCTACGAGCAGTACTTC. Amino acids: CASSPDSPSYEQYF.

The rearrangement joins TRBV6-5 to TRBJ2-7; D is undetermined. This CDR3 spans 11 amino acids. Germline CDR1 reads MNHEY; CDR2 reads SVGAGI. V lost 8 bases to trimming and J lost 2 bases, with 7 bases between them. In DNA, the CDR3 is TGTGCCAGCGGGAACCCCTACGAGCAGTACTTC. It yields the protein CASGNPYEQYF.

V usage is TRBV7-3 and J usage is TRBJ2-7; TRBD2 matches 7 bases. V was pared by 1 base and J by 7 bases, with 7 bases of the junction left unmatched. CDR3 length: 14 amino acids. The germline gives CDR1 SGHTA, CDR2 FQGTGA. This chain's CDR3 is CASSLSREAGEQYF. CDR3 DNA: TGTGCCAGCAGCTTAAGCCGGGAGGCGGGGGAGCAGTACTTC.

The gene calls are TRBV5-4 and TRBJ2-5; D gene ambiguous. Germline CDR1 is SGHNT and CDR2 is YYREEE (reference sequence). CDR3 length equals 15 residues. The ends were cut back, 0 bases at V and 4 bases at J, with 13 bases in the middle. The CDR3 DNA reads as TGTGCCAGCAGCTTGGGGGCACCCAAGGGAGAGACCCAGTACTTC. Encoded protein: CASSLGAPKGETQYF.